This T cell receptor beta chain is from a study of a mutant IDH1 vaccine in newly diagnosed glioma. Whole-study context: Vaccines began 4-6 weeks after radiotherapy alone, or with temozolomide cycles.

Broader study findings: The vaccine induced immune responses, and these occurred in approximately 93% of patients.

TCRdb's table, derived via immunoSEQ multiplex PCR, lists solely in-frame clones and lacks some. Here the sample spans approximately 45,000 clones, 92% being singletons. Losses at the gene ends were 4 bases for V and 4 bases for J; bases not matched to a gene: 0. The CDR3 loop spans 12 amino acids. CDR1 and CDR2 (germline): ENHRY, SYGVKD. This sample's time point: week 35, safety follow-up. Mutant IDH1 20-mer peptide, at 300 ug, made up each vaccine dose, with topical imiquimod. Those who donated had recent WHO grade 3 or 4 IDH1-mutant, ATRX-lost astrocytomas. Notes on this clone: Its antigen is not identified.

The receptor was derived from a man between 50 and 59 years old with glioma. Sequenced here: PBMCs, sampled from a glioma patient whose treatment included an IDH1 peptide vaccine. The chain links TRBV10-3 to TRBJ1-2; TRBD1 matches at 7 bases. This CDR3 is CAISGDSYGYTF. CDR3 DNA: TGTGCCATCAGTGGGGACAGCTATGGCTACACCTTC.